The entry below describes one TCR beta chain. What it binds is not known. The CDR3 extends over 17 amino acids. V trimming: 2 bases; J trimming: 2 bases; junction bases outside the gene matches: 8. Germline V gives CDR1 MNHEY, CDR2 SVGAGI. This entry comes from a study of identical twins. Whole-study findings and limits: The more abundant beta clonotypes in cord blood had fewer insertions, and memory repertoires did not show this. Sequences that were beta out-of-frame showed weaker excess twin sharing. For zero-insertion analyses, partial confounding could come from invariant MAIT and iNKT cells.

A universal primer site was incorporated via template switching, and the cDNA contained unique molecular identifiers. MiXCR was run by TCRdb on the 5' RACE reads, yielding one entry per CDR3 protein. The data contain fewer than 250,000 distinct CDR3 sequences, around 10% of them seen just once; the ten biggest clones take up 4.5% to 5.5%. The sequenced sample was memory (CD45RO+) T cells sorted from blood. The chain links TRBV6-5 to TRBJ2-3; 9 bases map to TRBD2. The sequence was obtained from a woman aged 18 to 35 in good health. The CDR3 DNA sequence: TGTGCCAGCAGTTACACAATACTAGCGGGCGTCACAGATACGCAGTATTTT. Translated: CASSYTILAGVTDTQYF.